The subject of this entry is one T cell receptor (beta chain). The CDR3 runs to 18 residues. Trimming took off 0 bases at V and 2 bases at J, with 17 bases between the two ends. Germline V lookup: CDR1 MGHRA, CDR2 YSYEKL. Repertoires were generated with immunoSEQ multiplex PCR, while TCRdb's copy carries only in-frame clones and drops some. The sample shows around 200,000 clones, approximately 89% of them seen only once. The data are from a study of blood T cell repertoires in COVID-19. This sequence joins TRBV4-1 and TRBJ1-3; D call uncertain. This receptor was obtained from a man aged 35 to 55 with active or convalescent COVID-19. The specimen was peripheral blood. As DNA, the CDR3 is TGCGCCAGCAGCCAAGAAAACTGGGGAGGGCTCGCTGGAAACACCATATATTTT. It codes for CASSQENWGGLAGNTIYF.